What follows are 3 T cell receptor beta chains derived from one specimen sequenced in a study of CD8+CD57+ T cells in acquired aplastic anemia. Genomic DNA templated the TCR beta VDJ and CDR3 profiling. TCRdb reprocessed the reads via MiXCR and lists one record per CDR3 protein. The sample consists of approximately 200,000 distinct CDR3 sequences, 64% of them appearing once. What was sequenced was sorted CD4+, CD8+, or CD8+CD57+ T cells (not recorded which) from PBMCs. The receptors here all came from a human donor with severe aplastic anemia or a healthy control (not recorded which).

The chain links TRBV10-1 to TRBJ2-7; possibly TRBD2 for D (7 bases). Germline V CDR1 and CDR2: WNHNN, SYGVQD (reference sequence). This CDR3 has 15 residues. V was pared by 4 bases and J by 6 bases, with 19 bases between. CDR3 sequence reads: CASSVGAAGEIEQYF. The CDR3 DNA sequence: TGCGCCAGCAGTGTGGGGGCGGCGGGAGAAATCGAGCAGTACTTC.

The chain uses TRBV10-3 and TRBJ2-3; D possibly uses TRBD1 or TRBD2 (5 bases each). The CDR3 runs to 16 residues. Per the germline V gene, CDR1 is ENHRY and CDR2 is SYGVKD. V shed 10 bases and J shed 3 bases, with 23 bases lying between them. As DNA, the CDR3 is TGTGCCAGCAGCCCCACCCCGGGACCCCTAACAGATACGCAGTATTTT. It encodes CASSPTPGPLTDTQYF.

There are a few counts of this clonotype. The chain combines TRBV11-1 with TRBJ2-7; D remains unclear. With 0 bases removed from V and 3 bases from J, the gap between germline ends came to 9 bases. The CDR3 sequence is 14 residues long. Per germline, CDR1 SGHAT and CDR2 FQDESV (reference sequence). CDR3 sequence (DNA): TGTGCCAGCAGCTTAGCGAGAGCAGGCTACGAGCAGTACTTC. Protein sequence: CASSLARAGYEQYF.